One sample yielded the 7 T cell receptor beta chains listed below, sequenced in a study of blood T cell repertoires in COVID-19. Using immunoSEQ multiplex PCR, the repertoire was profiled, and TCRdb retains in-frame clones only, with some absent. Among roughly 76,000 clones listed, roughly 80% were seen once. Sequencing used peripheral blood. These receptors all come from a woman in her sixties or seventies with acute or convalescent COVID-19.

This clone was observed a single time. The chain employs TRBV2 and TRBJ2-5, with D perhaps matching TRBD2 (5 bases). This CDR3 comprises 10 residues. Germline values: CDR1 SNHLY, CDR2 FYNNEI. V lost 8 bases and J 5 bases, leaving 6 bases between the germline ends. This chain's CDR3 is CASGEETQYF. In DNA, the CDR3 is TGTGCCAGCGGGGAGGAGACCCAGTACTTC.

V is TRBV7-2 and J is TRBJ1-6; D perhaps matches TRBD1 (5 bases). CDR1 is SGHTA and CDR2 is FQGNSA in the germline V gene. This CDR3 is 15 amino acids long. Deletions cut 5 bases from V and 2 bases from J, with 10 bases between. CDR3 amino acids: CASSPQGTYNSPLHF. The CDR3, as DNA: TGTGCCAGCAGCCCTCAGGGCACCTATAATTCACCCCTCCACTTT.

V usage is TRBV27 and J usage is TRBJ2-3; 10 nucleotides agree with TRBD1. Trimming took 6 bases from V and 2 from J; bases not matched to a gene: 8. Germline V gene data show CDR1 as MNHEY and CDR2 as SMNVEV (reference sequence). The CDR3 totals 16 residues. The CDR3 nucleotides are TGTGCCAGCAGACCCACCGGGACAGGGGCCACAGATACGCAGTATTTT. This translates into CASRPTGTGATDTQYF.

V is TRBV10-3 and J is TRBJ1-4, with D possibly being TRBD1 (5 bases). CDR3 length equals 14 residues. V lost 7 bases, J lost 4 bases, and 13 bases lay in between. Germline CDR1 and CDR2: ENHRY and SYGVKD. The CDR3 DNA reads as TGTGCCATCAAAGCAGGACACGTTAATGAAAAACTGTTTTTT. Amino acids: CAIKAGHVNEKLFF.

The chain recombines TRBV30 with TRBJ1-1, with 12 positions matching TRBD1. Losses at the gene ends were 5 bases for V and 11 bases for J; bases not matched to a gene: 9. Germline CDR1 GTSNPN, CDR2 SVGIG (reference sequence). The CDR3 has 13 amino acids. CDR3 DNA sequence: TGTGCCTGGGAAAAGGGACAGGGGGCTGGCGCTTTCTTT. Protein sequence: CAWEKGQGAGAFF.

J is TRBJ2-3 and V is TRBV27; 10 bases fit TRBD2. The V segment lost 5 bases and the J segment 1 base; nucleotides outside the gene matches: 6. The CDR3 extends over 16 amino acids. In germline, CDR1 is MNHEY, CDR2 SMNVEV (reference sequence). The CDR3 sequence: CASSPWTSGRTDTQYF. The CDR3 DNA reads as TGTGCCAGCAGTCCGTGGACTAGCGGACGCACAGATACGCAGTATTTT.

This clone came up once. The chain carries TRBV5-1 and TRBJ1-2; D not resolved. CDR3 length: 15 residues. Germline V gene lookup returns CDR1 SGHRS and CDR2 YFSETQ. V lost 1 base and J 3 bases, leaving 13 bases between the germline ends. The CDR3 nucleotides are TGCGCCAGCAGCTTGCGGGGTTCGGGTCACTATGGCTACACCTTC. Amino acids: CASSLRGSGHYGYTF.